This T cell receptor (beta chain) was profiled in a study of long-term antiretroviral therapy in people with HIV. Only United States sites treated participants with HIV. Overall study results and limits: Pre-ART expanded TRB clones stayed dominant throughout, though often decreasing after ART. Even long-term ART left TRB diversity below transplant donor controls, despite gains.

The CDR3 consists of 15 residues. Germline V gene data show CDR1 as SGHRS and CDR2 as YFSETQ. The V end lost 0 bases, the J end lost 0 bases, and 7 bases lay between the germline ends. Worth noting for this clone: No antigen is known for it.

Sequencing used immunoSEQ v3.0 at survey level. Only in-frame clones appear in the TCRdb table, and some are missing; sequencing was by immunoSEQ multiplex PCR. The table includes approximately 15,000 clones, about 88% detected once. The origin of this receptor is a man younger than 35 with HIV. The chain links TRBV5-1 to TRBJ2-4; D unresolved. This specimen consisted of unsorted PBMCs, obtained 0.1 years after starting antiretroviral therapy. CDR3 in amino acids: CASSLESLAKNIQYF. CDR3 nucleotide sequence: TGCGCCAGCAGCTTGGAGAGTCTAGCCAAAAACATTCAGTACTTC.